This TCR beta chain was recovered during a study of blood T cell repertoires in COVID-19 (dated by TCRdb to the early 2020s). The study in broad terms: Samples from collaborators originated in the United States, Italy and Spain and spanned both the acute and convalescent phases of COVID-19. The prospective study material was composed of cDNA or gDNA derived from T cells, B-cell-depleted T cells, or PBMCs. The dataset comprised deeply sampled blood TCRbeta repertoires from subjects exposed to, actively infected with, or recovered from COVID-19. The repertoires were made available in a free public database intended to serve as a resource for research on the immune response to SARS-CoV-2. Samples came from the ongoing ImmuneRACE study (first 160 participants) plus 1,254 subjects from 6 global collaborators. Sample metadata almost always included a de-identified subject ID, COVID-19 status, age in years and sex. HLA class I and class II types, where available, came from metadata supplied by the sample provider rather than from assay-based typing.

CDR1 SNHLY and CDR2 FYNNEI were looked up in the germline V gene. The V end loses 7 bases and the J end loses 7 bases, and a stretch of 5 bases separates them. The CDR3 starts with the cysteine, ends with the phenylalanine, and has 10 residues. Only the CDR3 DNA stays, 30 bases, in frame from base 1. TCRbeta CDR3 regions were amplified from genomic DNA by means of the immunoSEQ Assay, a bias-controlled multiplex PCR. On the authors' methods: The number of nucleated cells in each sample was estimated from the amplification of reference gene primers within the assay. To quantify the absolute abundance of each unique TCRbeta CDR3 rearrangement, sequence reads were collapsed and filtered. Productive Simpson clonality was computed per sample as the square root of Simpson's diversity index over productive rearrangements. In its TCRdb copy, this immuneACCESS table keeps in-frame sequences only and misses some clones. Where compared with another copy, unresolved V genes explain less than half of these, and the others have no known cause. The V and J calls and clone size were taken over from that table, and D and trimming were inferred from the DNA. The sample table contains about 380,000 clones; only one count was recorded for about 89% of them. The ten top clones hold 1.3% of the sample.

General conclusions and limits of the study: Clinical and demographic metadata were provided uncurated, with the amount varying by source and participant.

This clone has just a few counts. Its antigen is currently not known. There are no base qualities to consult, and no much larger clone falls within one base. In the prospective study, participants were roughly 18 to 95 years old, resided in 20 to 30 geographic areas of the United States, and were enrolled through a virtual design. In the prospective study, participants were assigned to cohorts based on the clinical history participants reported in a screening survey and a study questionnaire. For ImmuneRACE Cohort 3, a participant was defined as recovered based on two consecutive negative NP/OP PCR tests, clearance by a healthcare professional, or resolution of symptoms. Each participant in the prospective study had whole blood, serum and a nasopharyngeal or oropharyngeal swab collected by mobile phlebotomists. Additional blood draws and questionnaires over an approximately two-month period could optionally be provided by prospective study participants. Before DNA extraction, blood samples from the prospective study were shipped at room temperature or frozen.

This receptor chain uses TRBV2 and TRBJ2-1, with a tentative D gene TRBD1 over 5 matching bases. This sequence was found in a man aged 25-40 years who had recovered from COVID-19. The sample comprised PBMCs or T cells enriched from blood (not recorded which). The CDR3 reads CASKGNEQFF. The sequenced DNA: TGTGCCAGCAAGGGGAATGAGCAGTTCTTC.